This T cell receptor beta chain was profiled in a study of blood T cell repertoires in COVID-19 (dated by TCRdb to the early 2020s). About the investigation overall: Collaborator samples came from the United States, Italy and Spain and covered acute and convalescent phases of COVID-19. The repertoires were released in a freely available public database intended as a resource for research on the immune response to SARS-CoV-2. The material from the prospective study consisted of cDNA or gDNA derived from T cells, B-cell-depleted T cells, or PBMCs. Where available, HLA class I and class II types were taken from metadata supplied by the sample provider and were not determined by assay-based typing. The dataset comprised deeply sampled blood TCRbeta repertoires from subjects exposed to, actively infected with, or recovered from COVID-19. Samples came from the ongoing ImmuneRACE study (first 160 participants) plus 1,254 subjects from 6 global collaborators. A de-identified subject ID, COVID-19 status, age in years and sex were almost always included in the sample metadata.

Notes on this clone: Its antigen is not yet known. Base-call qualities are not available, and no considerably larger clone is one nucleotide away.

Results and caveats for the whole study, not just this receptor: Clinical and demographic metadata were provided uncurated, with the amount varying by source and participant.

Whole blood was collected in K2EDTA tubes by collaborating institutions according to the institutions' own protocols. Collaborator samples were shipped for TCRbeta analysis as frozen whole blood, isolated PBMCs, or DNA extracted from either sample type. The immunoSEQ Assay, a bias-controlled multiplex PCR, was used to amplify TCRbeta CDR3 regions from genomic DNA. As for how the authors treated the data: The number of nucleated cells in each sample was estimated by amplification of reference gene primers within the assay. To quantify the absolute abundance of each unique TCRbeta CDR3 rearrangement, sequence reads were collapsed and filtered. Productive Simpson clonality was computed per sample as the square root of Simpson's diversity index over productive rearrangements. TCRdb obtained this table from immuneACCESS and retained in-frame rearrangements with V and J assigned. These tables miss some clones; where compared with another copy, unresolved V genes account for less than half of the shortfall, and the remainder is unexplained. The DNA was the basis for D and trimming; V, J and clone size are from that table. Within this sample are roughly 150,000 clones, with 60% to 85% of them counted one time only. Clones ranked in the top ten supply roughly 3.1% of the sample.

The germline V end is reduced by 4 bases and the J end by 2 bases; junction bases left unmatched: 11. CDR1 and CDR2, per the germline V gene, are SGHVS and FQNEAQ. Taken from cysteine to phenylalanine, the CDR3 has 18 residues. Of all the DNA, just the CDR3 is kept, 54 bases in frame from base 1. The receptor chain draws on TRBV7-8 and TRBJ2-2; 9 of the junction bases match TRBD2. Sequenced sample: peripheral blood. This receptor was obtained from a man aged 65 to 79 with acute or convalescent COVID-19. CDR3 region: CASSSRRLAAINTGELFF. Here is the DNA: TGTGCCAGCAGCTCCCGGAGACTAGCGGCGATTAACACCGGGGAGCTGTTTTTT.